This TCR beta chain comes out of a study of cytomegalovirus exposure and HLA in healthy donors. Researchers ran the PCR with 60 Vbeta and 13 Jbeta primers. Sequencing used immunoSEQ multiplex PCR; TCRdb keeps in-frame clones, though not all of them. The table records around 150,000 clones, roughly 79% of them present only once. Germline CDR1 is WSHSY and CDR2 is SAAADI. With 6 bases removed from V and 7 bases from J, the gap between germline ends came to 13 bases. The CDR3 is made up of 14 amino acids. The clonotype was recovered from a woman in her forties or fifties in good health and CMV-seronegative. The sample was PBMCs. The chain carries TRBV10-2 and TRBJ1-6; D is undetermined. The CDR3 here is CASRAGGKNSPLHF. Here the CDR3 DNA reads TGCGCCAGCAGAGCGGGCGGGAAGAATTCACCCCTCCACTTT.